The entry below gives a single T cell receptor (beta chain) sequence along with its context. As yet, its antigen is unknown. The data were obtained in a study of Tregs in tolerant kidney transplant recipients. Background on the study: CD4+CD25+CD127- cells came from approximately three-day belatacept mixed lymphocyte reactions, some with approximately five-day graft donor restimulation. Antibodies separated recipient from donor cells.

Study outcomes and limitations: Expanding Tregs on activated donor B cells appeared to best identify donor-specific TCRbeta clones. Findings come from small patient numbers and require larger validation.

Libraries were prepared by immunoSEQ multiplex PCR; TCRdb keeps only in-frame clonotypes and omits some of them. The repertoire holds more than 1,000 clones, with 45% to 50% as singletons. CDR3 length equals 15 residues. Germline values: CDR1 LGHNT, CDR2 FRNRAP. V lost 0 bases, J lost 5 bases, and 13 bases lay in between. The J gene is TRBJ2-5, the V gene TRBV12-5; D is possibly TRBD2 (6 bases). The specimen sequenced was Tregs from blood cultured with allogeneic cells. This clonotype was sampled from a human donor in good health. The DNA for the CDR3 is TGTGCTAGTGGTTTGGTACAGTGGGGGAGGGAGACCCAGTACTTC. This gives the protein CASGLVQWGRETQYF.